This T cell receptor beta chain is drawn from a study of vaccination and CD4 T cells after COVID-19. The wider study: Post-vaccine specimens were obtained a median about 73 days after dose two (range 14 to 241). Cells were stimulated with overlapping spike peptide pools from SARS-CoV-2, HCoV-NL63, HCoV-OC43 and HCoV-229E. The authors gave control cultures a CEFX pool, an HIV-1 Nef pool, or no peptide.

The length of the CDR3 is 16 residues. The V end was cut by 2 bases, the J end by 0 bases, with 12 bases between. Germline V CDR1 and CDR2: SGHRS, YFSETQ. A word on this clonotype: Its antigen is unknown.

Oncomine TCR Beta short-read sequencing was applied to DNA from cultured CD4+ T cells. TCRdb re-called the PCR reads through MiXCR, storing one row per CDR3 protein. The profile shows around 16,000 distinct CDR3 sequences, roughly 36% of them singletons. Indicated treatment: approximately 9-day PBMC culture with coronavirus spike peptide pools or control peptides (ViraFEST assay). Half of the medium was exchanged for fresh IL-2 medium, first on day 3 and then on day 7. The chain links TRBV5-1 to TRBJ1-3; the D gene is possibly TRBD1 (5 bases). The sequenced sample was CD4+ T cells from blood, cultured in vitro, obtained before SARS-CoV-2 vaccination. This receptor was identified in a human donor who received a COVID-19 vaccine. This chain's CDR3 is CASSFQTGTSGNTIYF. The CDR3 DNA reads as TGCGCCAGCAGCTTCCAGACTGGGACCTCTGGAAACACCATATATTTT.